These 3 T cell receptor beta chains came from one sample sequenced in a study of PD-L1 blockade in urothelial cancer (dated by TCRdb to 2016 to 2017). What this sample's time point label stands for: pretreatment peripheral blood. Library generation was performed with the immunoSEQ multiplex PCR assay. TCRdb re-hosts the immuneACCESS table, in-frame sequences only. Its copies lack some clones; in the studies checked, an unresolved V gene accounts for under half of them, and the cause for the rest is not known. The sample table lists some 63,000 clones, 75% to 85% of them with a count of one. The ten biggest clones cover more than 5% of the sample. Sample: PBMCs, taken around atezolizumab (anti-PD-L1) treatment. The receptors derive from a man in his sixties or seventies with urothelial cancer.

J is TRBJ2-5 and V is TRBV5-4; D is perhaps TRBD2 (6 bases). V dropped 2 bases and J dropped 1 base, with 9 bases sitting between them. The CDR3 is 14 amino acids. Germline CDR1 SGHNT, CDR2 YYREEE (reference sequence). The CDR3 region has the DNA TGTGCCAGCAGCTTTCGCGGGGTCCAAGAGACCCAGTACTTC. This encodes CASSFRGVQETQYF.

J is TRBJ1-4 and V is TRBV27; TRBD1 matches at 9 bases. The germline V gene has CDR1 MNHEY and CDR2 SMNVEV (reference sequence). The CDR3 is made up of 17 amino acids. V shed 6 bases and J 0 bases; nucleotides not matched to a gene: 8. CDR3 DNA: TGTGCCAGCAGCTGGGACAGGGAAACTGCAACTAATGAAAAACTGTTTTTT. This codes for CASSWDRETATNEKLFF.

The chain recombines TRBV9 with TRBJ2-1; 8 bases fit TRBD2. CDR3 length: 15 amino acids. The trim removed 0 bases at V and 1 base at J, leaving 0 bases unmatched. Germline V gene data show CDR1 as SGDLS and CDR2 as YYNGEE. CDR3 loop: CASSVAGGSYNEQFF. Written as DNA, the CDR3 is TGTGCCAGCAGCGTAGCGGGGGGGTCCTACAATGAGCAGTTCTTC.